Detailed here is one TCR beta chain. The source of the sample is a study of blood T cell repertoires in COVID-19. Study summary: In each case, the material was cDNA or gDNA derived from T cells, B-cell-depleted T cells, or PBMCs.

Produced via immunoSEQ multiplex PCR; TCRdb's table is partial and in-frame only. The sample lists hundreds of thousands of clones, approximately 89% seen once, with more than 3% in the top ten. With 5 bases clipped from V and 4 bases from J, the junction kept 10 bases outside the gene matches. The CDR3 covers 16 residues. Germline assignment: CDR1 SGHTA and CDR2 FQGNSA. Sequencing was performed on peripheral blood. The V and J genes are TRBV7-2 and TRBJ2-2; 7 nucleotides agree with TRBD1. This sequence originates from a woman aged 18 to 35 who had recovered from COVID-19. The DNA of the CDR3 is TGTGCCAGCAGCCCAGTCAGGGGGACCGGCACCGGGGAGCTGTTTTTT. As protein: CASSPVRGTGTGELFF.